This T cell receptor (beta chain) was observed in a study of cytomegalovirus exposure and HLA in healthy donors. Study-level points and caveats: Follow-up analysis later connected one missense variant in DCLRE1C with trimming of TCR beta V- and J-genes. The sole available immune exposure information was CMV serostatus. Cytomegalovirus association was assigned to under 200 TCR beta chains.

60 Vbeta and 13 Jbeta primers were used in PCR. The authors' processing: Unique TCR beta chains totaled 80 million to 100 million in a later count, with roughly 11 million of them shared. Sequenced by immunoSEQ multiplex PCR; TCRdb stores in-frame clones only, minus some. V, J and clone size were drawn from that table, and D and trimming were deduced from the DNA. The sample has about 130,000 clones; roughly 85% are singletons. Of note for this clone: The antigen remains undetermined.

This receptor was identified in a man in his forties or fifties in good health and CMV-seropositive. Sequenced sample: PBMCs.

The CDR3 loop reads CAISRRDRGRGYTF. CDR3 DNA: TGTGCCATCAGCCGCCGGGACAGGGGTAGGGGCTACACCTTC. This sequence joins TRBV10-3 and TRBJ1-2; 10 bases fit TRBD1. The CDR3 is 14 residues long. The junction had 9 bases not matched to a gene; V was cut back by 6 bases and J by 8 bases. The germline V gene encodes CDR1 ENHRY and CDR2 SYGVKD.